This T cell receptor beta chain was sequenced in a study of PD-1 blockade in classical Hodgkin lymphoma. Findings and caveats of the study: CD4+ but not CD8+ TCR diversity rose significantly by C4D1. Newly diagnosed patients and complete responders had comparable diversity at baseline. Baseline TCR diversity was reportedly lower in newly diagnosed patients than in healthy donors. It was reported as lower still in relapsed/refractory patients.

Clones were read by immunoSEQ multiplex PCR, and TCRdb kept only the in-frame ones, dropping some. The data hold approximately 3,300 clones, with 75% to 85% observed a single time. Described time point: cycle 4 day 1 (C4D1), after 6 weeks of nivolumab. Every patient relapsed after autologous stem cell transplantation, and brentuximab vedotin exposure varied. Isolated CD8+ T cells were derived from thawed PBMCs through magnetic negative selection. Complete response, partial response or progressive disease were the best responses. The V end lost 3 bases, the J end lost 6 bases, and 21 bases lay between the germline ends. CDR1 ENHRY and CDR2 SYGVKD come from the germline V gene. The CDR3 runs 16 residues. In the case of this clone: The antigen remains undetermined.

The clonotype comes from a human donor with classical Hodgkin lymphoma. Sequences were derived from CD8+ T cells from blood, sampled before the fourth cycle of nivolumab. The V and J genes are TRBV10-3 and TRBJ2-7, with D hard to call. The CDR3 is CAISDVGSAQDLEQYF. The DNA of the CDR3 is TGTGCCATCAGTGACGTCGGGTCCGCCCAAGACCTCGAGCAGTACTTC.